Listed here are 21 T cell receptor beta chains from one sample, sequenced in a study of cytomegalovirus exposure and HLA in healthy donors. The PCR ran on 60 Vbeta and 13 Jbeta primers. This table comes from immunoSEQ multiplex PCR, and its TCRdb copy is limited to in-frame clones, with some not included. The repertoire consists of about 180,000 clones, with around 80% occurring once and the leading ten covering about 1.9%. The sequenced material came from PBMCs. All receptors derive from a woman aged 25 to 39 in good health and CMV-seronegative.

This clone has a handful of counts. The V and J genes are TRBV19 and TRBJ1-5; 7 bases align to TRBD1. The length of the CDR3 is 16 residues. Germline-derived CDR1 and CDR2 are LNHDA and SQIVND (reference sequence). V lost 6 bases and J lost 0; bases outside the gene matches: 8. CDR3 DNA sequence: TGTGCCAGTAGACAAATTCAGGGGGTTAGCAATCAGCCCCAGCATTTT. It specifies CASRQIQGVSNQPQHF. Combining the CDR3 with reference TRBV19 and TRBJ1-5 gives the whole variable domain DGGITQSPKYLFRKEGQNVTLSCEQNLNHDAMYWYRQDPGQGLRLIYYSQIVNDFQKGDIAEGYSVSREKKESFPLTVTSAQKNPTAFYLCASRQIQGVSNQPQHFGDGTRLSIL.

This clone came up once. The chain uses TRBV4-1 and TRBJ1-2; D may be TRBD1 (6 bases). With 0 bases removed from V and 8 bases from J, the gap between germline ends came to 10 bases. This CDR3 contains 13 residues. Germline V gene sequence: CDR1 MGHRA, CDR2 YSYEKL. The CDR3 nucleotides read TGCGCCAGCAGCCAAGATCATGGGGGCGGCTACACCTTC. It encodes CASSQDHGGGYTF.

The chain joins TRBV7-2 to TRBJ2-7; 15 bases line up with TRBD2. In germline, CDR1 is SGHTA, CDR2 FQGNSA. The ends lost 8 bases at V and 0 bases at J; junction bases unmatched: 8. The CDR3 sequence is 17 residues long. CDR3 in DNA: TGTGCCAGCGGCGGACTAGCGGGGGGGCCGAGCTCCTACGAGCAGTACTTC. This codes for CASGGLAGGPSSYEQYF.

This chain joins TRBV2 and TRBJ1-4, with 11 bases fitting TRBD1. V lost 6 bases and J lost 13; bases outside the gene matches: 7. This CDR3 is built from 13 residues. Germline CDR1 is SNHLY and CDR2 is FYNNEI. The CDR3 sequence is CASRSGQGAGLFF. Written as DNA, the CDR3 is TGTGCCAGCAGGTCCGGACAGGGGGCCGGACTGTTTTTT.

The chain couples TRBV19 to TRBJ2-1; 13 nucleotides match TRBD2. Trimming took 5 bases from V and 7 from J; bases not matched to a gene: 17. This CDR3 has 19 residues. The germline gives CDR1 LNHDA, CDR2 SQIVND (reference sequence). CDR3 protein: CASSPRTSGGAYGGNEQFF. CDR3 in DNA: TGTGCCAGTAGTCCCCGGACTAGCGGGGGAGCTTATGGTGGGAATGAGCAGTTCTTC.

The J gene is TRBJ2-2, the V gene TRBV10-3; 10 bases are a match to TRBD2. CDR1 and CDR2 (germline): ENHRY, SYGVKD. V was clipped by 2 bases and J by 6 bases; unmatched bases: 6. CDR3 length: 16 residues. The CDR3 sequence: CAISEGLAGVSGELFF. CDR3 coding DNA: TGTGCCATCAGTGAGGGGCTAGCGGGGGTCTCCGGGGAGCTGTTTTTT.

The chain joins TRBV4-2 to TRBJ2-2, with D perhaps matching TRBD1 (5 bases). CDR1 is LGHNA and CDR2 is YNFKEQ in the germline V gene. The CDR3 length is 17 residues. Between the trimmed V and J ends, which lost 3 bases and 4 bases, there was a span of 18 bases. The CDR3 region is CASSQVESRDPTGELFF. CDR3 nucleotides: TGTGCCAGCAGCCAGGTCGAGAGCAGGGATCCCACCGGGGAGCTGTTTTTT.

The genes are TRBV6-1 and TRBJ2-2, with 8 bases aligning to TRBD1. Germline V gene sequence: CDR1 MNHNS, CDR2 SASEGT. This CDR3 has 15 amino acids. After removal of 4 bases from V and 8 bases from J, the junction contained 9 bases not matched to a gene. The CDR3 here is CASSARQGRGGELFF. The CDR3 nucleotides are TGTGCCAGCAGTGCACGACAGGGGCGCGGTGGGGAGCTGTTTTTT.

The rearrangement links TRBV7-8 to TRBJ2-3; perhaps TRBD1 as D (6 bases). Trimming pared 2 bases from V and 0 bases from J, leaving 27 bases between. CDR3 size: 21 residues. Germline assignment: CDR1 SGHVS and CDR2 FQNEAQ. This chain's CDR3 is CASSLTLIGGVGFASTDTQYF. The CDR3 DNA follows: TGTGCCAGCAGCTTAACACTAATTGGGGGCGTAGGATTTGCTAGCACAGATACGCAGTATTTT.

Here the CDR3 DNA reads TGTGCCATCAGTGTTCAGGAACGTAACTATGGCTACACCTTC. It yields the protein CAISVQERNYGYTF. The rearrangement joins TRBV10-3 to TRBJ1-2; no clear D. Germline CDR1 is ENHRY and CDR2 is SYGVKD. The CDR3 covers 14 residues. Trimming stripped 4 bases from V and 1 base from J, with 10 bases between.

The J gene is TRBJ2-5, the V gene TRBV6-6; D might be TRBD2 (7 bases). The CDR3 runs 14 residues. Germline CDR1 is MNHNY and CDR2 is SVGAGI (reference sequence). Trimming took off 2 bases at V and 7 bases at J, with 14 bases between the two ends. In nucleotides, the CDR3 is TGTGCCAGCAGTTACGGTGGGGGGGCTGTGACCCAGTACTTC. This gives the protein CASSYGGGAVTQYF.

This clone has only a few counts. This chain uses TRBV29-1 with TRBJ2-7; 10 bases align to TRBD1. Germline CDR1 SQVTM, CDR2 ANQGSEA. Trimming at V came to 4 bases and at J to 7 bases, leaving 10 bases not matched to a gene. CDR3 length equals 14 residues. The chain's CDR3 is CSVGGGTGVREQYF. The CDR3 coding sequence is TGCAGCGTTGGGGGAGGGACAGGGGTGAGGGAGCAGTACTTC.

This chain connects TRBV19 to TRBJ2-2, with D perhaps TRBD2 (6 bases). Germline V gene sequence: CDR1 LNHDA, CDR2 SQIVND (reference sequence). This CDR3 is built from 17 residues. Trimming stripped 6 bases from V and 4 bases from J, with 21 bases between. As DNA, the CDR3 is TGTGCCAGTAGCTTTAGTTTCGGGCGGGGTCGCACCGGGGAGCTGTTTTTT. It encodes CASSFSFGRGRTGELFF.

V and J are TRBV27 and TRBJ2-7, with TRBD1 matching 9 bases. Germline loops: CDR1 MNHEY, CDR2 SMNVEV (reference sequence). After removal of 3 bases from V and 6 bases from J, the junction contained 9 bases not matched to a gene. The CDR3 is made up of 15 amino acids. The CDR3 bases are TGTGCCAGCAGTTTGTCCGGGACAGGGTGGTCCGAGCAGTACTTC. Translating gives CASSLSGTGWSEQYF.

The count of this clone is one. The CDR3 reads CASTQLGAAQYF. CDR3 DNA: TGTGCCAGCACCCAATTGGGGGCGGCCCAGTACTTC. This chain links TRBV28 with TRBJ2-5, with D possibly being TRBD1 (6 bases). Germline CDR1 and CDR2: MDHEN and SYDVKM. The V end lost 7 bases, the J end lost 9 bases, and 15 bases lay between the germline ends. There are 12 residues in the CDR3.

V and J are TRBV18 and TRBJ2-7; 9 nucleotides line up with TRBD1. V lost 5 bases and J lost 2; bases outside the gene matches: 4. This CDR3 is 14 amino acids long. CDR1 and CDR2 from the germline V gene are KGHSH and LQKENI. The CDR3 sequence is CASSEGQGPYEQYF. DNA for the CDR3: TGTGCCAGCTCAGAGGGACAGGGTCCCTACGAGCAGTACTTC.

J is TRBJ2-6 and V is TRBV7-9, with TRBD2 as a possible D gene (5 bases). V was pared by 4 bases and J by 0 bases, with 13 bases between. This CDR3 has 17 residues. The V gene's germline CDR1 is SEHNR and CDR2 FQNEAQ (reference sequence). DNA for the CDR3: TGTGCCAGCAGCTCACCCGGAGGACCCTCTGGGGCCAACGTCCTGACTTTC. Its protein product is CASSSPGGPSGANVLTF.

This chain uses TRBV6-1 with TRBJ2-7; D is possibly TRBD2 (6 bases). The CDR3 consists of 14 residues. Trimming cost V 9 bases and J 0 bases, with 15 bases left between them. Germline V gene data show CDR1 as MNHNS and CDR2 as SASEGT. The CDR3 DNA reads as TGTGCCAGTCCCCGGGACTGGAGCTCCTACGAGCAGTACTTC. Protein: CASPRDWSSYEQYF.

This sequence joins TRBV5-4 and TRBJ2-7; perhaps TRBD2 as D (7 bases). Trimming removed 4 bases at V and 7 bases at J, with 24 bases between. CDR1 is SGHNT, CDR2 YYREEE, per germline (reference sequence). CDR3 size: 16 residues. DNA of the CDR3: TGTGCCAGCAGCCCTGCCCCGGGGCGGGGGCCGGGGGAGCAGTACTTC. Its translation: CASSPAPGRGPGEQYF. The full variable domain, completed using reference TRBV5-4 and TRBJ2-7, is ETGVTQSPTHLIKTRGQQVTLRCSSQSGHNTVSWYQQALGQGPQFIFQYYREEENGRGNFPPRFSGLQFPNYSSELNVNALELDDSALYLCASSPAPGRGPGEQYFGPGTRLTVT.

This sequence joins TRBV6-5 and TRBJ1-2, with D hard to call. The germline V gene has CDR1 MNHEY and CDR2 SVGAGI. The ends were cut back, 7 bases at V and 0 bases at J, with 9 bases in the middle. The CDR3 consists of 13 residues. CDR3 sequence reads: CASTRGSNYGYTF. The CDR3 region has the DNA TGTGCCAGCACGCGGGGATCTAACTATGGCTACACCTTC.

The CDR3 here is CASSYAGQGLSPLHF. As DNA, the CDR3 is TGTGCCAGCAGTTACGCCGGACAGGGACTCTCACCCCTCCACTTT. The chain couples TRBV6-5 to TRBJ1-6; TRBD1 matches 8 bases. Germline V gives CDR1 MNHEY, CDR2 SVGAGI. The J segment lost 10 bases and the V segment lost 2 bases, leaving 7 bases of the junction unmatched. This CDR3 has 15 amino acids.